These 15 T cell receptor beta chains originate from one sample sequenced in a study of low-dose radiotherapy and immunotherapy resistance in tumors (dated by TCRdb to the early 2020s). Sequencer: Illumina HiSeq 2500. To make first-strand cDNA, Superscript III was used along with a set of TRAV- and TRBV-specific primers so that both the TCRalpha and TCRbeta chains were covered. TCRs were amplified with Phusion for around 20 PCR cycles using a constant-region primer together with the adapter attached to the V primers. TCRdb's own reprocessing of the public reads used fastp at Q25 and MiXCR and kept productive beta chains. Rows with a matching CDR3 protein are joined into one entry that keeps the most common DNA and genes. A total of about 97,000 distinct CDR3 sequences appear in this sample, less than 25% of them only once. About 4% of the sample rests with the top ten. This sample's time point label indicates: after trial treatment. The treatment or condition label, as the study defines it: LDRT plus nivolumab, ipilimumab, low-dose cyclophosphamide and aspirin (RACIN trial).

Sequencing was performed on PBMCs, taken after low-dose radiotherapy plus immunotherapy. The receptors stem from a male donor with prostate cancer.

Remarks on this clonotype: Since the CDR3 does not end with the conserved phenylalanine or tryptophan, this likely comes from a read error. The J gene is TRBJ2-7, the V gene TRBV11-2, with 7 bases matching TRBD2. Germline assignment: CDR1 SGHAT and CDR2 FQNNGV. J gave up 8 bases and V 5 bases, and 15 bases lay outside the gene matches. The CDR3 covers 15 residues. The CDR3 DNA sequence: TGTGCCAGCAGCATGGTGGGGGGGGAAGGGTACAAGCAGTACTAC. Translation: CASSMVGGEGYKQYY.

V usage is TRBV28 and J usage is TRBJ2-5; 7 positions agree with TRBD1. CDR3 length: 13 residues. With 6 bases clipped from V and 1 base from J, the junction kept 2 bases outside the gene matches. Per the germline V gene, CDR1 is MDHEN and CDR2 is SYDVKM. CDR3 amino acids: CASRRQGQETQYF. CDR3 DNA sequence: TGTGCCAGCAGGCGACAGGGCCAAGAGACCCAGTACTTC.

This clonotype was counted ten times or more. The chain employs TRBV27 and TRBJ2-1; D gene unclear. V lost 1 base and J lost 2, with 9 bases in between. CDR3 length: 15 residues. The V gene's germline CDR1 is MNHEY and CDR2 SMNVEV (reference sequence). CDR3 coding DNA: TGTGCCAGCAGTTTATTGGTCTCTACCTACAATGAGCAGTTCTTC. This codes for CASSLLVSTYNEQFF.

This clonotype has at least ten counts. The chain has TRBV5-6 and TRBJ1-1; unclear D gene. This CDR3 is 15 amino acids long. Germline V gene data show CDR1 as SGHDT and CDR2 as YYEEEE. Trimming stripped 2 bases from V and 1 base from J, with 12 bases between. The CDR3 region is CASSFGVPTNTEAFF. Here the CDR3 DNA reads TGTGCCAGCAGCTTCGGGGTGCCCACGAACACTGAAGCTTTCTTT.

There are many counts of this clonotype. The chain has TRBV20-1 and TRBJ2-4; 7 bases agree with TRBD2. This CDR3 spans 13 amino acids. Germline lookup yields CDR1 DFQATT and CDR2 SNEGSKA (reference sequence). J gave up 2 bases and V 7 bases, and 5 bases lay outside the gene matches. Here the CDR3 reads CSGEAGTKNIQYF. The CDR3 DNA reads as TGCAGTGGGGAAGCGGGGACCAAAAACATTCAGTACTTC.

Many counts were recorded for this clonotype. The V gene is TRBV6-2 or TRBV6-3, the J gene TRBJ2-5; possible D gene TRBD1, 5 bases. This CDR3 is 12 amino acids long. The germline V gene has CDR1 MNHEY and CDR2 SVGEGT. V was pared by 6 bases and J by 1 base, with 6 bases between. CDR3 in DNA: TGTGCCAGCAGACAGGTCCAAGAGACCCAGTACTTC. Translated: CASRQVQETQYF.

J is TRBJ2-3 and V is TRBV12-3 or TRBV12-4; the match to TRBD1 covers 8 bases. V shed 6 bases, J shed 12 bases, and the junction held 17 bases outside the gene matches. The length of the CDR3 is 15 residues. The CDR3 sequence is CASRPGQGDTETQYF. For the CDR3, the DNA is TGTGCCAGCAGGCCAGGACAGGGTGACACAGAGACCCAGTATTTT.

This clonotype was seen repeatedly, ten times or more. The chain links TRBV3-1 to TRBJ1-5, with D unresolved. The CDR3 is 12 amino acids. From germline, CDR1 is LGHDT and CDR2 YNNKEL (reference sequence). The germline V and J ends were trimmed by 4 bases and 4 bases, with 5 bases remaining between them. CDR3 region: CASSRDNQPQHF. The CDR3 DNA is TGTGCCAGCAGCCGGGATAATCAGCCCCAGCATTTT.

J is TRBJ1-3 and V is TRBV5-1; TRBD1 aligns across 10 bases. The CDR3 is 16 amino acids. Germline V gene lookup returns CDR1 SGHRS and CDR2 YFSETQ. V trimming: 5 bases; J trimming: 4 bases; junction bases outside the gene matches: 9. This CDR3 is CASSWAGTGAGNTIYF. CDR3 nucleotides: TGCGCCAGCAGTTGGGCCGGGACAGGGGCCGGAAACACCATATATTTT.

The sample holds many counts of this clonotype. This rearrangement joins TRBV7-9 to TRBJ2-1, with TRBD2 as a possible D gene (5 bases). The CDR3 consists of 12 residues. The germline V and J ends were trimmed by 2 bases and 8 bases, with 7 bases remaining between them. Germline V gene lookup returns CDR1 SEHNR and CDR2 FQNEAQ (reference sequence). The DNA for the CDR3 is TGTGCCAGCAGCTTAAAGAGGGATGAGCAGTTCTTC. Protein product: CASSLKRDEQFF.

This clonotype appeared many times. The V gene is TRBV4-1, the J gene TRBJ2-2; D might be TRBD1 (5 bases). Germline lookup yields CDR1 MGHRA and CDR2 YSYEKL. V lost 4 bases to trimming and J lost 8 bases, with 17 bases between them. This CDR3 is 15 amino acids long. The CDR3 region has the DNA TGCGCCAGCAGCCCCCCGGGCGCCAGGGAAGGGGAGCTGTTTTTT. It is translated as CASSPPGAREGELFF.

At least ten counts were recorded for this clonotype. The rearrangement uses TRBV4-2 and TRBJ2-7; 13 positions agree with TRBD2. V lost 2 bases, J lost 1 base, and 2 bases stayed unmatched. CDR3 length: 16 residues. Germline values: CDR1 LGHNA, CDR2 YNFKEQ. CDR3 residues: CASSQTSGGASYEQYF. The CDR3 coding sequence is TGTGCCAGCAGCCAAACTAGCGGGGGGGCATCCTACGAGCAGTACTTC.

V usage is TRBV5-1 and J usage is TRBJ2-5; D call uncertain. CDR1 and CDR2 from the germline V gene are SGHRS and YFSETQ. The CDR3 length is 15 residues. V was trimmed by 0 bases and J by 2 bases, leaving 11 bases between them. The CDR3 nucleotides read TGCGCCAGCAGCTTGGTTAACGGCAGACAAGAGACCCAGTACTTC. Residues: CASSLVNGRQETQYF. The full variable domain, in which reference TRBV5-1 and TRBJ2-5 provide the parts outside the CDR3, is KAGVTQTPRYLIKTRGQQVTLSCSPISGHRSVSWYQQTPGQGLQFLFEYFSETQRNKGNFPGRFSGRQFSNSRSEMNVSTLELGDSALYLCASSLVNGRQETQYFGPGTRLLVL.

This clonotype was counted ten times or more. A read error may produce the germline difference seen at one junction end. The genes are TRBV7-2 and TRBJ2-1; TRBD2 matches 12 bases. This CDR3 spans 15 amino acids. Looked up from germline, CDR1 is SGHTA and CDR2 is FQGNSA. CDR3 sequence: CASSLAGGHENEQFF. The CDR3 DNA follows: TGTGCCAGCAGCCTAGCGGGGGGGCATGAGAATGAGCAGTTCTTC.

This clonotype was found many times. The junction departs from germline at one end; a sequencing error may be responsible. This rearrangement joins TRBV7-7 to TRBJ2-1, with D maybe TRBD1 (5 bases). Germline-derived CDR1 and CDR2 are SSHAT and FNYEAQ (reference sequence). The CDR3 totals 16 residues. DNA of the CDR3: TGTGCTAGCAGCTTAAGTGTCAGGGTGGGCTACAATGAGCAGTTCTTC. As protein: CASSLSVRVGYNEQFF.